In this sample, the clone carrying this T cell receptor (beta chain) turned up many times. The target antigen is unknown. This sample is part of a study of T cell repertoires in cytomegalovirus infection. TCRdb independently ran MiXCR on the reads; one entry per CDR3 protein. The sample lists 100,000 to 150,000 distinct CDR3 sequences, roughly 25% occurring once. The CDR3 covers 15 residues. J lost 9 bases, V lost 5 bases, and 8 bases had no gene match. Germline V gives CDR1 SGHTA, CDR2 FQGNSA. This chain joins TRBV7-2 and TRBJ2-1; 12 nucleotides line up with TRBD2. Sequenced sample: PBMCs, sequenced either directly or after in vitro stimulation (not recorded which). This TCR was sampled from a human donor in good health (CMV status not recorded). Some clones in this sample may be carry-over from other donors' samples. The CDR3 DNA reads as TGTGCCAGCAGCCCTCGGACTAGCGGGAACGTTGAGCAGTTCTTC. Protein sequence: CASSPRTSGNVEQFF.